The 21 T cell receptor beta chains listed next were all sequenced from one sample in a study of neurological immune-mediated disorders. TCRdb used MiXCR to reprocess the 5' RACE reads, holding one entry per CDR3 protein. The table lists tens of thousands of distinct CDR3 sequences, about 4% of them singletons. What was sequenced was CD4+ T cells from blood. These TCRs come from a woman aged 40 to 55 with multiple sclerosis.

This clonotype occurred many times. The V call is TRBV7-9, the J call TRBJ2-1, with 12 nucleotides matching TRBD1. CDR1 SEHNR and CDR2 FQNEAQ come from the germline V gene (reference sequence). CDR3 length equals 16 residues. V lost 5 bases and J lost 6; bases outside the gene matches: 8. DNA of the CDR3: TGTGCCAGCAGCCCGGGGACAGGGGGCGTATTCAATGAGCAGTTCTTC. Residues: CASSPGTGGVFNEQFF.

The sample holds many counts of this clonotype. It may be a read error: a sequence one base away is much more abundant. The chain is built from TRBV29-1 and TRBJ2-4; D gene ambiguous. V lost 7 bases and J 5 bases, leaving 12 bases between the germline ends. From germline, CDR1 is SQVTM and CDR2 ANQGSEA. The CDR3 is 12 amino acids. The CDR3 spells CSGLDWENIQYF. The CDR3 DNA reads TGCAGCGGATTAGACTGGGAAAACATTCAGTACTTC.

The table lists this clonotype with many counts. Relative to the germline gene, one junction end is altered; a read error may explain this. CDR3 bases: TGCGCCAGCAGCTTGACAGGGAACTCCGGGGAGCTGTTTTTT. Encoded protein: CASSLTGNSGELFF. V usage is TRBV5-1 and J usage is TRBJ2-2, with D perhaps matching TRBD1 (6 bases). The CDR3 is made up of 14 amino acids. CDR1 SGHRS and CDR2 YFSETQ come from the germline V gene.

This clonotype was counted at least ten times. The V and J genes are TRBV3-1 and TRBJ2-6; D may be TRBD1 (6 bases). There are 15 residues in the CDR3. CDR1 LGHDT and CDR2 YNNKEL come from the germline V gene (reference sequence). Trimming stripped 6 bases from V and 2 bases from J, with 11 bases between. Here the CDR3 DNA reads TGTGCCAGCAGTCATGGGGGCGCTGGGGCCAACGTCCTGACTTTC. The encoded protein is CASSHGGAGANVLTF.

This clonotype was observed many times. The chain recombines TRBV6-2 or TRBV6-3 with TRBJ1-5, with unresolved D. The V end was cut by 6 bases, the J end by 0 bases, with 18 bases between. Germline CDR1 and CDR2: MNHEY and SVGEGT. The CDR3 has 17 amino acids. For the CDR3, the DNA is TGTGCCAGCAGCTCACCACGGACGGGGAATAGCAATCAGCCCCAGCATTTT. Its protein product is CASSSPRTGNSNQPQHF.

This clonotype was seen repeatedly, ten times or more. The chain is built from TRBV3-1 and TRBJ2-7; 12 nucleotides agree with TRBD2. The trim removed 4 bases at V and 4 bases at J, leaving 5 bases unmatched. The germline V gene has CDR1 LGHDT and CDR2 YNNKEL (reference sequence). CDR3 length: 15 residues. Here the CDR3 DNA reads TGTGCCAGCAGCCCCACTAGCGGGGGGCGATACGAGCAGTACTTC. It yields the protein CASSPTSGGRYEQYF.

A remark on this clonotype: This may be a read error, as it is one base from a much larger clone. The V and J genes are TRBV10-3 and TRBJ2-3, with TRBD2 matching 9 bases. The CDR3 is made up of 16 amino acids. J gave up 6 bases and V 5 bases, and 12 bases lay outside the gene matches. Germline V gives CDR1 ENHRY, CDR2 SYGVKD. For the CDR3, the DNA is TGTGCCATCAGTTACTCCGGCGGGGGGGCCGTGGATACGCAGTATTTT. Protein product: CAISYSGGGAVDTQYF.

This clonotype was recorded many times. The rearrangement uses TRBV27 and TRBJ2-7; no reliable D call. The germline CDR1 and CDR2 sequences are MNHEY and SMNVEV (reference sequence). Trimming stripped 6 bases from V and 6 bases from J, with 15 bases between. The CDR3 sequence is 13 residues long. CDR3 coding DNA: TGTGCCAGCAGCGGTCCCGGCACGGGCGAGCAGTACTTC. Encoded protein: CASSGPGTGEQYF.

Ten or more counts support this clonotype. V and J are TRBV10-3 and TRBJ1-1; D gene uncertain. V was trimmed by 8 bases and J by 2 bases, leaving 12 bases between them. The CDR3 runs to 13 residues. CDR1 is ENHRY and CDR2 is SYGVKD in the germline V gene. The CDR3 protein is CAIGADFNTEAFF. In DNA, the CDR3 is TGTGCCATCGGCGCAGATTTCAACACTGAAGCTTTCTTT.

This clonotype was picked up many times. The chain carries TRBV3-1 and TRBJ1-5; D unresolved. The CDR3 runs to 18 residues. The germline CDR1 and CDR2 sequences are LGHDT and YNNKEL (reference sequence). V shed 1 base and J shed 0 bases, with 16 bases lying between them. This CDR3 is CASSQGAHSLNSNQPQHF. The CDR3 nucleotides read TGTGCCAGCAGCCAAGGCGCTCACAGCCTGAATAGCAATCAGCCCCAGCATTTT.

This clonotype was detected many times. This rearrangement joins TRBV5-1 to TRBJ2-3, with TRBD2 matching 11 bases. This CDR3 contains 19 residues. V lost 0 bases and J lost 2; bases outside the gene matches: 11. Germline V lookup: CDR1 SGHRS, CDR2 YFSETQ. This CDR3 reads CASSLVGTSGGSLTDTQYF. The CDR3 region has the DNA TGCGCCAGCAGCTTGGTAGGCACTAGCGGGGGATCCCTCACAGATACGCAGTATTTT.

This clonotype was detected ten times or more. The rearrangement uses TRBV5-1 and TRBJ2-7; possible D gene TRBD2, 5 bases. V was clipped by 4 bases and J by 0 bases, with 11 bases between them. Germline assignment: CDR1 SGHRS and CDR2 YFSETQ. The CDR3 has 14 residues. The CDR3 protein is CASSPERFSYEQYF. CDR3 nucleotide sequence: TGCGCCAGCAGCCCTGAGCGGTTCTCCTACGAGCAGTACTTC. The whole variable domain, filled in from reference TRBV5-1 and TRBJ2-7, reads KAGVTQTPRYLIKTRGQQVTLSCSPISGHRSVSWYQQTPGQGLQFLFEYFSETQRNKGNFPGRFSGRQFSNSRSEMNVSTLELGDSALYLCASSPERFSYEQYFGPGTRLTVT.

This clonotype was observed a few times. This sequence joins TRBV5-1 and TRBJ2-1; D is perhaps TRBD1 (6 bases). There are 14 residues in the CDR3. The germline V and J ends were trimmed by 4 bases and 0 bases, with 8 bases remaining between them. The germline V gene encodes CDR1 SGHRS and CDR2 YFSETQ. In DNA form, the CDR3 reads TGCGCCAGCAGCCAGGGGAACTCCTACAATGAGCAGTTCTTC. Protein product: CASSQGNSYNEQFF.

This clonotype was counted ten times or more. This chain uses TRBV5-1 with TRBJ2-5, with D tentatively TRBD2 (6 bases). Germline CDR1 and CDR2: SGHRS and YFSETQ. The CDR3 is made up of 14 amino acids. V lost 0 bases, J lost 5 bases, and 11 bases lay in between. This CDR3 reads CASSLVAESETQYF. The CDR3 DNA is TGCGCCAGCAGCTTGGTAGCGGAATCGGAGACCCAGTACTTC.

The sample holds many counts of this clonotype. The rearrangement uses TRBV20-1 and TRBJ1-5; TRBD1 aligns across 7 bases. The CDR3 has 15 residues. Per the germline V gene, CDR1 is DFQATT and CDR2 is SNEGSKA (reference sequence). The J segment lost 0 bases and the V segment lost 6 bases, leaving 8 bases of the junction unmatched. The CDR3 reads CSAAGGRGSNQPQHF. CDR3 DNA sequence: TGCAGTGCGGCAGGGGGAAGAGGTAGCAATCAGCCCCAGCATTTT.

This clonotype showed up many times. CDR3 DNA sequence: TGTGCCAGCAGCGTAGGTATCCCTGGCGGGGGACGGGATACGCAGTATTTT. Translated, it gives CASSVGIPGGGRDTQYF. The chain has TRBV9 and TRBJ2-3; 7 bases fit TRBD2. Germline V gives CDR1 SGDLS, CDR2 YYNGEE. J was trimmed by 6 bases and V by 0 bases; bases with no gene match: 13. The CDR3 consists of 17 residues.

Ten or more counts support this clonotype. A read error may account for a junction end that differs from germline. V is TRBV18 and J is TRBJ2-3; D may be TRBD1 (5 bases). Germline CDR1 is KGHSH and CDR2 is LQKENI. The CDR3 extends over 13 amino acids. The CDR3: CASSPPDTATQYF. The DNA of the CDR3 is TGTGCCAGCTCACCACCGGACACAGCTACGCAGTATTTT.

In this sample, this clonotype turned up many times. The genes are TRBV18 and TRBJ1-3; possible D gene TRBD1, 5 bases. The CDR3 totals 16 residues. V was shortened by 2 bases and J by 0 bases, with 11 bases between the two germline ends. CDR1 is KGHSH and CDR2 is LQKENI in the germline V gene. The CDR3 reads CASSPGGDLSGNTIYF. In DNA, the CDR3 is TGTGCCAGCTCACCAGGGGGGGATCTCTCTGGAAACACCATATATTTT.

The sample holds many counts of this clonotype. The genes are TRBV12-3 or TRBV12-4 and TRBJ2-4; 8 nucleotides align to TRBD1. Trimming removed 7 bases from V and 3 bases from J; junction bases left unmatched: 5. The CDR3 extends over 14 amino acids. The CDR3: CASTLTGGKNIQYF. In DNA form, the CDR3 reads TGTGCCAGCACCCTTACAGGGGGCAAAAACATTCAGTACTTC.

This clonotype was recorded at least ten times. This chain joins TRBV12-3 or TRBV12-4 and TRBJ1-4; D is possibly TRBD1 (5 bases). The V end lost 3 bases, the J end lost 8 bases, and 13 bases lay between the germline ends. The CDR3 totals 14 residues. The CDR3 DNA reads TGTGCCAGCAGTTTGGGCCCGGGGGGGGAAAAACTGTTTTTT. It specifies CASSLGPGGEKLFF.

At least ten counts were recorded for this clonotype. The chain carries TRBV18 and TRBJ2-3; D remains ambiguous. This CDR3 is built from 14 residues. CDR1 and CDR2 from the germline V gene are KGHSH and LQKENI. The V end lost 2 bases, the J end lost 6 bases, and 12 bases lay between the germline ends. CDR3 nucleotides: TGTGCCAGCTCACCAATCGGGCCCGGCGATACGCAGTATTTT. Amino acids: CASSPIGPGDTQYF.